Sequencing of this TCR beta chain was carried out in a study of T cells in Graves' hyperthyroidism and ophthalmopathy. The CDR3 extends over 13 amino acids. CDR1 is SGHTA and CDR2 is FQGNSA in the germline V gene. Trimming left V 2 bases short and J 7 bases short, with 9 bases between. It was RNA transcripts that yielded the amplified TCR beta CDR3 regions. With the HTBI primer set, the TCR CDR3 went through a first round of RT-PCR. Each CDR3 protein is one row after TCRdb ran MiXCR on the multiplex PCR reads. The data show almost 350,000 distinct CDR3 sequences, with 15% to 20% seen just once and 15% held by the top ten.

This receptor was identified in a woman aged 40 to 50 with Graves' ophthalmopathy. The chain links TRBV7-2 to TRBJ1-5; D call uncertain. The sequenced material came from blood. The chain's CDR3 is CASSLNHGQPQHF. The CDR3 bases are TGTGCCAGCAGCTTAAATCACGGGCAGCCCCAGCATTTT. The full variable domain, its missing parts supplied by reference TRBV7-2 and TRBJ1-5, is GAGVSQSPSNKVTEKGKDVELRCDPISGHTALYWYRQSLGQGLEFLIYFQGNSAPDKSGLPSDRFSAERTGGSVSTLTIQRTQQEDSAVYLCASSLNHGQPQHFGDGTRLSIL.